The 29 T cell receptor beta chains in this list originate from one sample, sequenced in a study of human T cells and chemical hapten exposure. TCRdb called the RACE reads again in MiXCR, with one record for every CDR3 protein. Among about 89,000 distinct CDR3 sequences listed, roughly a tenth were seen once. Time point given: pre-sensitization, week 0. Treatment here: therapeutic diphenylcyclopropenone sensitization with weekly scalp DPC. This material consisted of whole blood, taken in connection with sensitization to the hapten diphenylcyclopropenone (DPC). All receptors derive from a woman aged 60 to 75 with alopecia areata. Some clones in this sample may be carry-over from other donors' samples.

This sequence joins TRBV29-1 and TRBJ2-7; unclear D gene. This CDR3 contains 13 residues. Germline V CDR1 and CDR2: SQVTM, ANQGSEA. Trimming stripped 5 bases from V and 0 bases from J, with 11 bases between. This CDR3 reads CSVTPQSSYEQYF. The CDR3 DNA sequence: TGCAGCGTTACCCCCCAGAGCTCCTACGAGCAGTACTTC.

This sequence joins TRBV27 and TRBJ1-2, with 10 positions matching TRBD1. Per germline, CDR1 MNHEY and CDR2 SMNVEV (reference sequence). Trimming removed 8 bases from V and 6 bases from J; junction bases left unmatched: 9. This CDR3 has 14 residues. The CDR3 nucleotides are TGTGCCAGCCGTTCCGTCGGACAGGGGGATGGCTACACCTTC. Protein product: CASRSVGQGDGYTF.

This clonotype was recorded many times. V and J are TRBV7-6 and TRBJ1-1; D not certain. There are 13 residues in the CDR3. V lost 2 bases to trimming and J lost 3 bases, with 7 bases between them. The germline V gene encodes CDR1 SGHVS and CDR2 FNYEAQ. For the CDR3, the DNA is TGTGCCAGCAGCTTACCGGGGTACACTGAAGCTTTCTTT. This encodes CASSLPGYTEAFF.

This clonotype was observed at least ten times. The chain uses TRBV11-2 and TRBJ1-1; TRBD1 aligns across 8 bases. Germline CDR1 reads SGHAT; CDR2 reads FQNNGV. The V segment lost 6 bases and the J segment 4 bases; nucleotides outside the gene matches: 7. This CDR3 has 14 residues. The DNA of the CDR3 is TGTGCCAGCAGTTTCCAGGGGGCCTTCACTGAAGCTTTCTTT. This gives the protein CASSFQGAFTEAFF.

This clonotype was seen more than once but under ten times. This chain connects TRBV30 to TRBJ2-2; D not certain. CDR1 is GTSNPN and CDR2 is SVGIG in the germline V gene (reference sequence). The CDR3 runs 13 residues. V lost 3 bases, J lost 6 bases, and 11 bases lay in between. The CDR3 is CAWRREAAGELFF. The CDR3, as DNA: TGTGCCTGGAGACGCGAGGCGGCCGGGGAGCTGTTTTTT.

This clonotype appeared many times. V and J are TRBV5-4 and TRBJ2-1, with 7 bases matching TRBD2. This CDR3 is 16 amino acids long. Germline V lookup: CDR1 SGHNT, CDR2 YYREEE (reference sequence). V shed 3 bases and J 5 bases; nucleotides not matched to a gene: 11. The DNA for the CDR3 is TGTGCCAGCAGCTCCCCGAGCGGGGTCTTCGACAATGAGCAGTTCTTC. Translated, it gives CASSSPSGVFDNEQFF.

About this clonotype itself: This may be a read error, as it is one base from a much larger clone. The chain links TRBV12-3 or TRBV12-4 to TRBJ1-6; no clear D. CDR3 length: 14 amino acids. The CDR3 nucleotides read TGTGCCAGCAGTAAACGGGCCAGTACTTCACCCCCCCACTTT. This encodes CASSKRASTSPPHF.

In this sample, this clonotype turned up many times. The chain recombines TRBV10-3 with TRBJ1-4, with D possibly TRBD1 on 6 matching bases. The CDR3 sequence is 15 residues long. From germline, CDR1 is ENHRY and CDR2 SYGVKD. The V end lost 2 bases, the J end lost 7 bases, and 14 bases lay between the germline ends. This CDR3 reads CAISENVIGGEKLFF. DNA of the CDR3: TGTGCCATCAGTGAGAATGTTATAGGGGGTGAAAAACTGTTTTTT.

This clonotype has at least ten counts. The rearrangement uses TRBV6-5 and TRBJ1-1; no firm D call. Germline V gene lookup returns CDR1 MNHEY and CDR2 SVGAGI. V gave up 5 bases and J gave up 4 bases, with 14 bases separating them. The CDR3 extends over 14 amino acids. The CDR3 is CASSATAVGTEAFF. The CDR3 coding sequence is TGTGCCAGCAGTGCCACAGCGGTGGGCACTGAAGCTTTCTTT.

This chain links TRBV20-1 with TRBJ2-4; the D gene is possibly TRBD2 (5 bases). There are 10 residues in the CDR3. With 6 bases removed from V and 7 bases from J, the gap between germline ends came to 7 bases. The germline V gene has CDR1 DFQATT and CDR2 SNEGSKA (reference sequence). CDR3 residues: CSAAGNIQYF. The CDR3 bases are TGCAGTGCCGCGGGCAACATTCAGTACTTC.

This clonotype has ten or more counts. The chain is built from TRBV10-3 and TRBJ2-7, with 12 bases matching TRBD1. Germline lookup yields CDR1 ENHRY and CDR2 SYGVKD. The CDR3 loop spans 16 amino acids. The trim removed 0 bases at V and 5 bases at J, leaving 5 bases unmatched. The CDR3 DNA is TGTGCCATCAGTGAGTCCCGCGGGACAGGGGGCGACGAGCAGTACTTC. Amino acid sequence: CAISESRGTGGDEQYF.

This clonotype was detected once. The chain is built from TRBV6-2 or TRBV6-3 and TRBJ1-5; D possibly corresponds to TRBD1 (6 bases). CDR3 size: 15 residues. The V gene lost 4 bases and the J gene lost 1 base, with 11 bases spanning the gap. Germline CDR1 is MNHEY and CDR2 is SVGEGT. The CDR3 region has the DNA TGTGCCAGCAGTTGGGTCAGGGGAAGCAATCAGCCCCAGCATTTT. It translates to CASSWVRGSNQPQHF.

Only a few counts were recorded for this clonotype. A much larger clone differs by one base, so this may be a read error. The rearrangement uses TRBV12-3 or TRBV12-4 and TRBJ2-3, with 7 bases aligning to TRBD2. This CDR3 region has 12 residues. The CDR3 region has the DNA TGTGTCAGCAAACGGGGGGAAGATACGCAGTATTTT. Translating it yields CVSKRGEDTQYF.

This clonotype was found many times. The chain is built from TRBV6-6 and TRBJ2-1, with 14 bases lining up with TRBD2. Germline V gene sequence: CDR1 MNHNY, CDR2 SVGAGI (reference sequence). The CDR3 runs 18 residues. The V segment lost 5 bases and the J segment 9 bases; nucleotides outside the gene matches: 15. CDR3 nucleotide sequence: TGTGCCAGCAGTCATCACAAGACTAGCGGGGGGGCTGGTAGTGAGCAGTTCTTC. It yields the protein CASSHHKTSGGAGSEQFF.

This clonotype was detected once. The CDR3 reads CASSHPGRSSYNEQFF. CDR3 coding DNA: TGTGCCAGCAGTCACCCGGGGCGGAGCTCCTACAATGAGCAGTTCTTC. The chain has TRBV6-1 and TRBJ2-1; D tentatively fits TRBD1 or TRBD2 (5 bases each). Trimming took 5 bases from V and 0 from J, leaving 14 bases between them. The CDR3 runs to 16 residues. Germline-derived CDR1 and CDR2 are MNHNS and SASEGT.

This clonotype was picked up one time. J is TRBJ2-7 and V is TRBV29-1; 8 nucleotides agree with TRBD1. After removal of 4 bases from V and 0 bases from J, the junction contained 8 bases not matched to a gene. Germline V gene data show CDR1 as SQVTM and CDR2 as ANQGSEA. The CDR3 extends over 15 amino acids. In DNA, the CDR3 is TGCAGCGTTGTTCCCGGAGGACAGGGCTCCTACGAGCAGTACTTC. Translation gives CSVVPGGQGSYEQYF.

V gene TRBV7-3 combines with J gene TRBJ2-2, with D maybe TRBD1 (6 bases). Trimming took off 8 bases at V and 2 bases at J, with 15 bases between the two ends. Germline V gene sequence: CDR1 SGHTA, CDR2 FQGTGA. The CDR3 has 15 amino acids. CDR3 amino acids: CASARDTTNTGELFF. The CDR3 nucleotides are TGTGCCAGCGCCCGGGACACAACTAACACCGGGGAGCTGTTTTTT.

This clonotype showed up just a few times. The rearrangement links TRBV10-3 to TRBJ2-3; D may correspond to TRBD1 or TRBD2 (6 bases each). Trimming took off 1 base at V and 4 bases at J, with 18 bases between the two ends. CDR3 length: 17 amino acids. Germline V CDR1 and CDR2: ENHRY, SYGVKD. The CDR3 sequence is CAISELGGRRVADTQYF. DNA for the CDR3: TGTGCCATCAGTGAGTTGGGGGGCCGAAGGGTTGCAGATACGCAGTATTTT.

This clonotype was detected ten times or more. In DNA, the CDR3 is TGCGCCAGCAGCCCATCCGGGACGGCACTCGGGAACACCATATATTTT. Protein product: CASSPSGTALGNTIYF. The chain uses TRBV5-1 and TRBJ1-3; D is perhaps TRBD1 (5 bases). The V and J ends lost 4 bases and 7 bases respectively, with 21 bases between them. This CDR3 comprises 16 residues. Germline-derived CDR1 and CDR2 are SGHRS and YFSETQ.

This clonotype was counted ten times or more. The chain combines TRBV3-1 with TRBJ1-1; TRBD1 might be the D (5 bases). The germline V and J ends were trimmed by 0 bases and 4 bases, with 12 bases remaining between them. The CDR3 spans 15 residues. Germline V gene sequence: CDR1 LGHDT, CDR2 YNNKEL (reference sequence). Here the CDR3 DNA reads TGTGCCAGCAGCCAAGATCTGAAGGGGAGCACTGAAGCTTTCTTT. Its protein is CASSQDLKGSTEAFF.

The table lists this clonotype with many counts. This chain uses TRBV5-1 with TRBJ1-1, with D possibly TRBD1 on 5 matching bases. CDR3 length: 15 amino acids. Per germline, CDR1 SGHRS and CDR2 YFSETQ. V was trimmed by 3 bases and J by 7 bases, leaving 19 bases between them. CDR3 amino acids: CASSWGWDGEVEAFF. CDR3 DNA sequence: TGCGCCAGCAGCTGGGGATGGGACGGCGAAGTTGAAGCTTTCTTT. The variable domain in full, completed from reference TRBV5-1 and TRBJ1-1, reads KAGVTQTPRYLIKTRGQQVTLSCSPISGHRSVSWYQQTPGQGLQFLFEYFSETQRNKGNFPGRFSGRQFSNSRSEMNVSTLELGDSALYLCASSWGWDGEVEAFFGQGTRLTVV.

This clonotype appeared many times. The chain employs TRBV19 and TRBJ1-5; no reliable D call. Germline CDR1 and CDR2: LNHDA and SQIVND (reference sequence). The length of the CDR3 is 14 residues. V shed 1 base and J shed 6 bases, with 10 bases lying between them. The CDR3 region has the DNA TGTGCCAGTAGTATAGCGGGATTCGGTCAGCCCCAGCATTTT. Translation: CASSIAGFGQPQHF.

The DNA of the CDR3 is TGTGCCAGCAGCGTAGCTGATATCGGAGTAGCGGGGCACAATGAGCAGTTCTTC. It yields the protein CASSVADIGVAGHNEQFF. The chain carries TRBV9 and TRBJ2-1; 8 positions agree with TRBD2. J gave up 5 bases and V 0 bases, and 13 bases lay outside the gene matches. This CDR3 has 18 amino acids. The germline gives CDR1 SGDLS, CDR2 YYNGEE.

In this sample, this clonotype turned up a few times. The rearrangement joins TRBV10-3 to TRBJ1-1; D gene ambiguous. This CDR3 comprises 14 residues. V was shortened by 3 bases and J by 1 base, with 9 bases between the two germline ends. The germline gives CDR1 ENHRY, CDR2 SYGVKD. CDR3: CAISELISNTEAFF. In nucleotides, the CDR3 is TGTGCCATCAGTGAACTGATCTCGAACACTGAAGCTTTCTTT.

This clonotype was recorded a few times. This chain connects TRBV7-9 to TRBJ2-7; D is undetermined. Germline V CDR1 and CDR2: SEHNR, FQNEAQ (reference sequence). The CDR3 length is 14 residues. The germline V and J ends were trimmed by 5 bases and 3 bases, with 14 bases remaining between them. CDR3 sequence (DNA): TGTGCCAGCAGCCCGCAAGAGGAAAGCTACGAGCAGTACTTC. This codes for CASSPQEESYEQYF.

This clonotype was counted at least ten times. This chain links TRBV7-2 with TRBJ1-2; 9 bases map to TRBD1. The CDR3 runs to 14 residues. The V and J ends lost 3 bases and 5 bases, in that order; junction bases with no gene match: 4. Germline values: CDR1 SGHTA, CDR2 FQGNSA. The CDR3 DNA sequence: TGTGCCAGCAGCTTGACAGGGGGTGATTATGGCTACACCTTC. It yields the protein CASSLTGGDYGYTF. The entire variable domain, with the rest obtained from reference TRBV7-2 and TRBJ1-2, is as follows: GAGVSQSPSNKVTEKGKDVELRCDPISGHTALYWYRQSLGQGLEFLIYFQGNSAPDKSGLPSDRFSAERTGGSVSTLTIQRTQQEDSAVYLCASSLTGGDYGYTFGSGTRLTVV.

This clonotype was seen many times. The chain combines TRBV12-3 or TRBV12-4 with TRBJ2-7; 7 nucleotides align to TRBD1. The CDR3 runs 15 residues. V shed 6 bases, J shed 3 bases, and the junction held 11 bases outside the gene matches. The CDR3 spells CASSPSGTDHYEQYF. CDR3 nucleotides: TGTGCCAGCAGCCCCTCCGGGACAGATCACTACGAGCAGTACTTC.

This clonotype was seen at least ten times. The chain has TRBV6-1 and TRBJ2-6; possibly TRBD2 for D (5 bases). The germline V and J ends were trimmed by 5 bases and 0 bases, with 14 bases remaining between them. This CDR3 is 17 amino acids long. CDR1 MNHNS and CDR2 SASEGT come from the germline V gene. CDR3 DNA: TGTGCCAGCAGTTTAGGACTGGGTTTCTCTGGGGCCAACGTCCTGACTTTC. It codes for CASSLGLGFSGANVLTF.

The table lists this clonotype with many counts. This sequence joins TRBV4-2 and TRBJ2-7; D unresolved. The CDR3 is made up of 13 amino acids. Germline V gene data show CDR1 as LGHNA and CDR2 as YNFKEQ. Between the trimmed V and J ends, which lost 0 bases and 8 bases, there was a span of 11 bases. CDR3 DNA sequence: TGTGCCAGCAGCCAAGAAGCCGGAGCAAAGCAGTACTTC. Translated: CASSQEAGAKQYF.